The sample holds a few counts of the clone carrying this TCR beta chain. The method was immunoSEQ multiplex PCR; TCRdb's version includes in-frame clones alone and lacks a portion of them. Of hundreds of thousands of clones in the sample, 87% are singletons; the top ten hold 6% to 7%. Trimming cost V 3 bases and J 2 bases, with 16 bases left between them. CDR1 and CDR2 (germline): LGHNA, YSLEER. This CDR3 is built from 17 residues. This entry comes from a study of blood T cell repertoires in COVID-19. Looking at the study overall: Some COVID-19 samples were acute and others convalescent; all came from the United States, Italy and Spain.

Material: peripheral blood. The chain carries TRBV4-3 and TRBJ2-2; tentative D call: TRBD2 (6 bases). The receptor was isolated from a woman between 50 and 59 years old with COVID-19, enrolled during active disease. The CDR3 nucleotides are TGCGCCAGCAGCCAGACGGGCTTGGGAGGCAACACCGGGGAGCTGTTTTTT. Residues: CASSQTGLGGNTGELFF.